These T cell receptor beta chains were read from a single sample in a study of identical twins. TCRdb used MiXCR to reprocess the 5' RACE reads, holding one entry per CDR3 protein. The table has approximately 670,000 distinct CDR3 sequences, roughly 6% seen once. The specimen sequenced was naive T cells sorted from blood. These receptors all stem from a man aged 18 to 30 in good health. CDR3s include the opening cysteine and the closing phenylalanine or tryptophan.

TRBJ2-3 | TRBV10-3 | 13 | CAIMGRDTDTQYF
TRBJ2-3 | TRBV7-8 | 17 | CASSLATLAADTDTQYF
TRBJ1-6 | TRBV7-2 | 13 | CATLTGAGSPLHF
TRBJ2-3 | TRBV27 | 16 | CASSSRDYRSTDTQYF
TRBJ2-1 | TRBV4-2 | 19 | CASSPHASGGFFSYNEQFF
TRBJ2-3 | TRBV27 | 18 | CASSLSAGLAASTDTQYF
TRBJ1-2 | TRBV29-1 | 16 | CSVIVTGLGVDYGYTF
TRBJ2-6 | TRBV11-2 | 18 | CASSQMGQGVPGANVLTF
TRBJ2-1 | TRBV30 | 16 | CAWTPPERVFGNEQFF
TRBJ2-1 | TRBV24-1 | 13 | CATREALYNEQFF
TRBJ1-2 | TRBV5-1 | 14 | CASSRDRGLYGYTF
TRBJ2-3 | TRBV15 | 14 | CATSWSPRTDTQYF
TRBJ2-2 | TRBV6-2/TRBV6-3 | 13 | CATLLQNTGELFF
TRBJ2-5 | TRBV5-1 | 14 | CASSLRTQRETQYF
TRBJ2-1 | TRBV20-1 | 13 | CSASGTDYNEQFF
TRBJ2-1 | TRBV6-5 | 12 | CASWDSYNEQFF
TRBJ2-5 | TRBV5-6 | 14 | CASSLGSDQETQYF
TRBJ2-7 | TRBV7-2 | 13 | CASGAGGVNEQYF
TRBJ1-5 | TRBV7-9 | 16 | CASSPRSGGPNQPQHF
TRBJ2-2 | TRBV29-1 | 14 | CSVAPRVNTGELFF
TRBJ1-5 | TRBV12-3/TRBV12-4 | 11 | CASSLSQPQHF
TRBJ1-1 | TRBV7-2 | 17 | CASSLGLATALNTEAFF
TRBJ2-1 | TRBV20-1 | 13 | CSASGPKQDEQFF
TRBJ2-5 | TRBV12-3/TRBV12-4 | 16 | CASSSGWAEDQETQYF
TRBJ2-6 | TRBV3-1 | 15 | CASSQDSGRPIVLTF
TRBJ2-3 | TRBV18 | 19 | CASSPPRGRTSGRTDTQYF
TRBJ2-5 | TRBV18 | 16 | CASSPPTGRAEETQYF
TRBJ2-1 | TRBV20-1 | 10 | CRGTSNEQFF
TRBJ1-1 | TRBV7-2 | 14 | CASSLTRVPTEAFF
TRBJ2-1 | TRBV29-1 | 13 | CSVTLLGYNEQFF
TRBJ2-3 | TRBV12-3/TRBV12-4 | 11 | CASRTAEKQYF
TRBJ2-7 | TRBV6-5 | 14 | CASSLTSGIYEQYF
TRBJ2-3 | TRBV6-5 | 17 | CASSYSWASGISDTQYF
TRBJ2-1 | TRBV11-2 | 17 | CASSLDRVLAGGHEQFF
TRBJ1-4 | TRBV29-1 | 14 | CSVEEGSANEKLFF
TRBJ2-3 | TRBV12-3/TRBV12-4 | 17 | CASLGAQGGESTDAQYF
TRBJ1-5 | TRBV21-1 | 16 | CASSKRHPGETQPQHF
TRBJ2-2 | TRBV6-2/TRBV6-3 | 18 | CASRIGLAGVRGTGELFF
TRBJ1-4 | TRBV12-3/TRBV12-4 | 13 | CASSPPPGEKLFF
TRBJ2-5 | TRBV7-2 | 15 | CASSLEVPFRETQYF
TRBJ2-5 | TRBV7-2 | 14 | CASSQPERLGTQYF
TRBJ1-6 | TRBV5-1 | 15 | CASSEETGENSPLHF